These T cell receptor beta chains were read from a single sample in a study of shared clonotypes between healthy human individuals. Using immunoSEQ multiplex PCR, the repertoire was profiled, and TCRdb retains in-frame clones only, with some absent. The table lists approximately 980,000 clones, 60% to 85% of them singletons. The specimen sequenced was memory CD4+ T cells sorted from blood. Receptor source: a young man in good health. Both conserved end residues are part of each CDR3. A D gene is named only where the DNA matches it firmly. Only some rows state a clone size, as once, few, many or a class for expanded clones.

J gene | V gene | D gene | clone size | CDR3 DNA | CDR3 protein
TRBJ1-1 | TRBV2 | - | - | TGTGCCAGCAGCCCCTTCCTTTTGAACACTGAAGCTTTCTTT | CASSPFLLNTEAFF
TRBJ1-1 | TRBV10-3 | - | - | TGTGCCATCAGTCAGGAGAACACTGAAGCTTTCTTT | CAISQENTEAFF
TRBJ1-6 | TRBV4-3 | - | - | TGCGCCAGCAGCCAAGATCAAACGTCCCTTTCACCCCTCCACTTT | CASSQDQTSLSPLHF
TRBJ1-4 | TRBV18 | TRBD1 | - | TGTGCCAGCTCACCCCAAGGGACAGGGTTAAATGAAAAACTGTTTTTT | CASSPQGTGLNEKLFF
TRBJ1-5 | TRBV28 | - | few | TGTGCCACCGTGATAGGGGGGCGCGGGGAAACCCAGCATTTT | CATVIGGRGETQHF
TRBJ2-7 | TRBV5-5 | TRBD1 | few | TGTGCCAGCAACACCGGGACAGGGATCTACGAGCAGTACTTC | CASNTGTGIYEQYF
TRBJ1-3 | TRBV19 | - | - | TGTGCCAGTACCCTGCAAAGCTCAGGAAACACCATATATTTT | CASTLQSSGNTIYF
TRBJ2-7 | TRBV14 | - | - | TGTGCCAGCAGCCTTAACCCTACCTACGAGCAGTACTTC | CASSLNPTYEQYF
TRBJ2-7 | TRBV4-3 | TRBD2 | - | TGCGCCAGCAGCCAAGATATACCCACTAGCGGGAGAGACTACGAGCAGTACTTC | CASSQDIPTSGRDYEQYF
TRBJ1-4 | TRBV5-1 | - | once | TGCGCCAGCAGCTTGGCAGGGTCGGGTAATGAAAAACTGTTTTTT | CASSLAGSGNEKLFF
TRBJ2-5 | TRBV19 | - | - | TGTGCCAGTAGTATAACGGCGGGGCGACAAGAGACCCAGTACTTC | CASSITAGRQETQYF
TRBJ2-5 | TRBV10-3 | - | once | TGTGCCATCAGTGCTCACGTACAGCAATTCCAAGAGACCCAGTACTTC | CAISAHVQQFQETQYF
TRBJ1-1 | TRBV11-2 | TRBD1 | - | TGTGCCAGCAGCGGGACAGGGACAGCTTTCTTT | CASSGTGTAFF
TRBJ2-3 | TRBV2 | - | - | TGTGCCAGCAGGGGATTGGCAGATACGCAGTATTTT | CASRGLADTQYF
TRBJ2-1 | TRBV27 | TRBD2 | - | TGTGCCAGCAGTTTCGGGACTAGCGGGGGGTCCTCCTACAATGAGCAGTTCTTC | CASSFGTSGGSSYNEQFF
TRBJ2-4 | TRBV9 | - | - | TGTGCCAGCAGCGTAGGAGGGGGAAGAGGAAACATTCAGTACTTC | CASSVGGGRGNIQYF